The clone carrying this T cell receptor beta chain was counted between two and nine times. Repertoires were generated with immunoSEQ multiplex PCR, while TCRdb's copy carries only in-frame clones and drops some. This sample has roughly 100,000 clones; less than 85% occur once, and the top ten carry roughly a sixth. The CDR3 has 16 amino acids. The V gene's germline CDR1 is MNHEY and CDR2 SVGAGI. The V end was cut by 2 bases, the J end by 5 bases, with 15 bases between. This sample is drawn from a study of Ad26.COV2.S vaccination and SARS-CoV-2 variants. The TCR was taken from a human donor who had recovered from COVID-19. The genes are TRBV6-5 and TRBJ1-4; D is ambiguous. This specimen was peripheral blood, taken after recovery from COVID-19. CDR3 sequence (DNA): TGTGCCAGCAGTTACGGAGGCATCGGGTCGAATGAAAAACTGTTTTTT. It encodes CASSYGGIGSNEKLFF.